These 23 T cell receptor beta chains were sequenced from one sample in a study of T cells in Graves' hyperthyroidism and ophthalmopathy. From RNA transcripts, TCR beta CDR3 regions were amplified. RT-PCR in the first round (using the HTBI primer set) targeted the TCR CDR3. TCRdb used MiXCR to reprocess the multiplex PCR reads, holding one entry per CDR3 protein. The table has roughly 500,000 distinct CDR3 sequences, approximately 15% seen once. The specimen was blood. The origin of the receptors is a woman aged 25-40 years with Graves' hyperthyroidism that later progressed to Graves' ophthalmopathy.

This clonotype came up many times. The chain employs TRBV30 and TRBJ2-2, with D possibly matching TRBD2 (6 bases). The CDR3 length is 15 residues. CDR1 and CDR2 (germline): GTSNPN, SVGIG (reference sequence). The V end was cut by 1 base, the J end by 5 bases, with 14 bases between. CDR3 sequence reads: CAWSEGGMGTGELFF. In DNA, the CDR3 is TGTGCCTGGAGTGAAGGCGGGATGGGGACCGGGGAGCTGTTTTTT.

This clonotype has ten or more counts. The CDR3 sequence is CSVEDGSYMNTEAFF. The CDR3 DNA reads TGCAGCGTCGAGGACGGCTCGTACATGAACACTGAAGCTTTCTTT. The chain carries TRBV29-1 and TRBJ1-1; no reliable D call. Germline CDR1 reads SQVTM; CDR2 reads ANQGSEA. This CDR3 is built from 15 residues. Trimming shortened V by 6 bases and J by 0 bases, and 17 bases separated the two germline ends.

The chain is built from TRBV20-1 and TRBJ2-3, with TRBD2 matching 10 bases. The CDR3 spans 16 residues. J lost 4 bases, V lost 0 bases, and 7 bases had no gene match. CDR1 is DFQATT, CDR2 SNEGSKA, per germline (reference sequence). This chain's CDR3 is CSARDTASGSPDTQYF. CDR3 in DNA: TGCAGTGCTAGAGATACGGCTAGCGGGAGCCCAGATACGCAGTATTTT.

This clonotype was found a few times. This CDR3 is CASSQMVGGREYF. As DNA, the CDR3 is TGCGCCAGCAGCCAGATGGTTGGCGGGAGAGAGTATTTT. This chain joins TRBV5-1 and TRBJ2-3; 7 bases are shared with TRBD2. V gave up 4 bases and J gave up 13 bases; unmatched junction bases: 12. The CDR3 extends over 13 amino acids. The V gene's germline CDR1 is SGHRS and CDR2 YFSETQ.

J is TRBJ2-7 and V is TRBV11-2; 7 positions agree with TRBD2. Germline CDR1 SGHAT, CDR2 FQNNGV. The V gene end was trimmed by 5 bases and the J gene end by 5 bases; junction bases not matched to a gene: 12. The length of the CDR3 is 15 residues. CDR3 loop: CASSLGLEETHEQYF. The DNA of the CDR3 is TGTGCCAGCAGCCTCGGACTAGAAGAGACCCACGAGCAGTACTTC.

Concerning this clonotype: This sequence may be a read error, since a much larger clone differs from it by one base. The chain is built from TRBV28 and TRBJ2-3; 15 bases match TRBD2. Germline V CDR1 and CDR2: MDHEN, SYDVKM. This CDR3 is 16 amino acids long. Trimming at V came to 5 bases and at J to 6 bases, leaving 6 bases not matched to a gene. The CDR3 DNA reads as TGTGCCAGCAGTCTCGGGACTAGCGGGGGGAGGGATACGCAGTATTTT. Protein sequence: CASSLGTSGGRDTQYF.

This clonotype was observed many times. The chain has TRBV7-2 and TRBJ2-7; TRBD2 matches at 11 bases. The germline V gene encodes CDR1 SGHTA and CDR2 FQGNSA. The CDR3 is made up of 16 amino acids. V lost 2 bases and J lost 0; bases outside the gene matches: 3. CDR3 DNA sequence: TGTGCCAGCAGCTTAATAGCGGGAGGGCTCTCCTACGAGCAGTACTTC. It yields the protein CASSLIAGGLSYEQYF.

This clonotype was found many times. This chain joins TRBV5-1 and TRBJ2-3; no clear D. Germline lookup yields CDR1 SGHRS and CDR2 YFSETQ. Trimming stripped 0 bases from V and 0 bases from J, with 2 bases between. The CDR3 spans 13 residues. The CDR3 reads CASSLESTDTQYF. The CDR3 DNA follows: TGCGCCAGCAGCTTGGAAAGCACAGATACGCAGTATTTT.

This chain uses TRBV12-3 or TRBV12-4 with TRBJ1-5; tentatively, D is TRBD1 (5 bases). The CDR3 is 14 residues long. V gave up 3 bases and J gave up 11 bases, with 17 bases separating them. The CDR3: CASSLSLGPTSQHF. The CDR3 bases are TGTGCCAGCAGTTTGTCACTGGGACCGACTTCCCAGCATTTT.

This clonotype was detected a few times. CDR3 protein: CASRVTLYHTEAFF. Written as DNA, the CDR3 is TGCGCCAGCAGGGTTACCCTTTACCACACTGAAGCTTTCTTT. The chain joins TRBV4-1 to TRBJ1-1; D unresolved. The ends were cut back, 6 bases at V and 3 bases at J, with 14 bases in the middle. Germline CDR1 is MGHRA and CDR2 is YSYEKL. The CDR3 loop spans 14 amino acids.

There are many counts of this clonotype. The chain carries TRBV2 and TRBJ2-3, with unresolved D. Per the germline V gene, CDR1 is SNHLY and CDR2 is FYNNEI. CDR3 length: 12 residues. V lost 7 bases, J lost 6 bases, and 11 bases lay in between. In DNA, the CDR3 is TGTGCCAGCATGGACGGCGCCGATACGCAGTATTTT. It specifies CASMDGADTQYF. The full variable domain, rest sourced from reference TRBV2 and TRBJ2-3, is EPEVTQTPSHQVTQMGQEVILRCVPISNHLYFYWYRQILGQKVEFLVSFYNNEISEKSEIFDDQFSVERPDGSNFTLKIRSTKLEDSAMYFCASMDGADTQYFGPGTRLTVL.

This clonotype was seen ten or more times. The V gene is TRBV30, the J gene TRBJ2-2, with 8 bases aligning to TRBD2. This CDR3 region has 15 residues. CDR1 is GTSNPN and CDR2 is SVGIG in the germline V gene (reference sequence). Losses at the gene ends were 0 bases for V and 6 bases for J; bases not matched to a gene: 6. Here the CDR3 DNA reads TGTGCCTGGAGTGTGAGCGGGAGTGTACCCGGGGAGCTGTTTTTT. Protein: CAWSVSGSVPGELFF.

This clonotype appeared once. The chain carries TRBV11-3 and TRBJ2-5; 7 bases are a match to TRBD1. The CDR3 loop spans 15 amino acids. Germline-derived CDR1 and CDR2 are SGHNT and YENEEA. V shed 0 bases and J 1 base; nucleotides not matched to a gene: 2. Here the CDR3 DNA reads TGTGCCAGCAGCTTAGACCAGGGGGTCCAAGAGACCCAGTACTTC. Residues: CASSLDQGVQETQYF. Full variable domain (rest looked up from reference TRBV11-3 and TRBJ2-5): EAGVVQSPRYKIIEKKQPVAFWCNPISGHNTLYWYLQNLGQGPELLIRYENEEAVDDSQLPKDRFSAERLKGVDSTLKIQPAELGDSAVYLCASSLDQGVQETQYFGPGTRLLVL.

About this clonotype itself: Germline is not matched at one junction end, which may reflect a read error. The chain carries TRBV7-7 and TRBJ2-1, with TRBD2 matching over 9 bases. The CDR3 is 16 residues long. Germline V gene data show CDR1 as SSHAT and CDR2 as FNYEAQ (reference sequence). CDR3 coding DNA: TGTGCTAGCAGCTTAGGGCTACTAGCGGGTGACAATGAGCAGTTCTTC. This encodes CASSLGLLAGDNEQFF.

This clonotype was counted ten times or more. The gene calls are TRBV20-1 and TRBJ2-1; possible D gene TRBD2, 5 bases. The CDR3 has 14 amino acids. The V and J ends lost 5 bases and 2 bases respectively, with 13 bases between them. The V gene's germline CDR1 is DFQATT and CDR2 SNEGSKA (reference sequence). CDR3 loop: CSASREPTYNEQFF. In DNA, the CDR3 is TGCAGTGCTTCCCGGGAACCCACCTACAATGAGCAGTTCTTC.

This clonotype has more than one count but fewer than ten. J is TRBJ2-1 and V is TRBV9, with 13 bases identical to TRBD2. The germline V gene encodes CDR1 SGDLS and CDR2 YYNGEE. The CDR3 loop spans 16 amino acids. V lost 7 bases and J lost 7; bases outside the gene matches: 11. The DNA for the CDR3 is TGTGCCAGCGGCACTTCAACTAGCGGGAGGGCGAATGAGCAGTTCTTC. This gives the protein CASGTSTSGRANEQFF.

This chain joins TRBV5-1 and TRBJ2-2; 9 positions agree with TRBD1. This CDR3 has 14 amino acids. Trimming cost V 7 bases and J 6 bases; bases outside gene matches: 7. CDR1 SGHRS and CDR2 YFSETQ come from the germline V gene. CDR3 DNA: TGCGCCAGCCAATTTACAGGGGGCCCCGGGGAGCTGTTTTTT. It translates to CASQFTGGPGELFF.

The sample holds many counts of this clonotype. This chain connects TRBV6-2 or TRBV6-3 to TRBJ1-2; a weak D match, TRBD1 (5 bases). V lost 2 bases, J lost 4 bases, and 8 bases lay in between. This CDR3 contains 13 residues. Looked up from germline, CDR1 is MNHEY and CDR2 is SVGEGT. In DNA, the CDR3 is TGTGCCAGCAGTTACGAGGGGACCTATGGCTACACCTTC. Its translation: CASSYEGTYGYTF.

This clonotype was detected many times. The V and J genes are TRBV28 and TRBJ1-1; TRBD1 is a possible D gene (6 bases). This CDR3 is built from 15 residues. CDR1 and CDR2 (germline): MDHEN, SYDVKM. V lost 6 bases to trimming and J lost 3 bases, with 17 bases between them. CDR3 coding DNA: TGTGCCAGCAGAAGCGGGGGGGGGCGGTACACTGAAGCTTTCTTT. Its translation is CASRSGGGRYTEAFF.

This clonotype was counted between two and nine times. The gene calls are TRBV5-1 and TRBJ2-2, with a weak D call TRBD1 (7 bases). CDR3 length: 15 residues. The germline V and J ends were trimmed by 3 bases and 4 bases, with 13 bases remaining between them. CDR1 and CDR2 from the germline V gene are SGHRS and YFSETQ. The CDR3 protein is CASSWGDSSTGELFF. DNA of the CDR3: TGCGCCAGCAGCTGGGGGGACAGTAGCACCGGGGAGCTGTTTTTT.

In regard to this clonotype: This could be a read error, since a much larger clone is one nucleotide away. The chain couples TRBV5-5 to TRBJ1-6, with D unresolved. The V and J ends lost 4 bases and 6 bases respectively, with 17 bases between them. The germline gives CDR1 SGHKS, CDR2 YYEKEE (reference sequence). The CDR3 contains 16 residues. In DNA, the CDR3 is TGTGCCAGCAGCGCCCCGACACGGAGCGTTAATTCACCCCTCCACTTT. Its protein product is CASSAPTRSVNSPLHF.

There are a few counts of this clonotype. With a much larger clone just one base away, this may be a read error. J is TRBJ2-1 and V is TRBV11-3, with TRBD2 matching over 11 bases. The CDR3 sequence is 15 residues long. The germline V gene has CDR1 SGHNT and CDR2 YENEEA. The CDR3 is CVSSLAGGGYNEQFF. CDR3 nucleotide sequence: TGTGTCAGCAGCTTAGCGGGAGGGGGCTACAATGAGCAGTTCTTC.

This clonotype was seen repeatedly, ten times or more. V is TRBV12-3 or TRBV12-4 and J is TRBJ1-1, with 7 positions matching TRBD1. The V gene end was trimmed by 11 bases and the J gene end by 2 bases; junction bases not matched to a gene: 14. The CDR3 is 15 amino acids. The CDR3 reads CASGTDIKLNTEAFF. CDR3 DNA: TGTGCCTCGGGGACAGACATTAAATTAAACACTGAAGCTTTCTTT.